The 17 T cell receptor beta chains in this list originate from one sample, sequenced in a study of T-cell reconstitution after alpha-beta-depleted transplantation in children. TCRbeta library preparation incorporated unique molecular identifiers. TCRdb re-called the PCR reads through MiXCR, storing one row per CDR3 protein. The sample holds 500,000 to 600,000 distinct CDR3 sequences; less than 35% are singletons and the top ten take roughly 2.5%. The material was PBMCs from the stem cell graft donor, obtained from the stem cell graft. The receptors were gathered from a human donor who donated a stem cell graft to a child with aplastic anemia.

The chain couples TRBV20-1 to TRBJ1-4; D is uncertain. Trimming stripped 8 bases from V and 3 bases from J, with 19 bases between. The germline V gene encodes CDR1 DFQATT and CDR2 SNEGSKA (reference sequence). This CDR3 has 15 amino acids. CDR3 DNA: TGCAGTCTAAAGGAGGGTGCGTTGGCTAATGAAAAACTGTTTTTT. Its translation is CSLKEGALANEKLFF.

This clonotype came up a few times. The CDR3 bases are TGTGCCAGCAGTTACGGGGGTATCGGGAGAAAGGAGACCCAGTACTTC. Its protein is CASSYGGIGRKETQYF. The chain combines TRBV6-2 or TRBV6-3 with TRBJ2-5, with D perhaps TRBD2 (6 bases). This CDR3 is 16 amino acids long. The V gene's germline CDR1 is MNHEY and CDR2 SVGEGT. The V end was cut by 2 bases, the J end by 5 bases, with 18 bases between.

This rearrangement joins TRBV18 to TRBJ2-7; the D gene is possibly TRBD1 (5 bases). V shed 2 bases and J shed 6 bases, with 14 bases lying between them. The CDR3 is made up of 14 amino acids. Germline CDR1 and CDR2: KGHSH and LQKENI. This CDR3 reads CASSPRGGRSEQYV. CDR3 nucleotides: TGTGCCAGCTCACCAAGGGGCGGACGATCCGAGCAGTACGTC.

This chain connects TRBV30 to TRBJ2-3; D is ambiguous. The CDR3 has 14 residues. Between the trimmed V and J ends, which lost 2 bases and 2 bases, there was a span of 11 bases. Germline CDR1 GTSNPN, CDR2 SVGIG (reference sequence). CDR3 residues: CAWSWFHDTDTQYF. In DNA form, the CDR3 reads TGTGCCTGGAGTTGGTTCCATGACACAGATACGCAGTATTTT.

This clonotype was seen a few times. This CDR3 reads CASRTWNEKLFF. DNA for the CDR3: TGTGCCAGCAGGACGTGGAATGAAAAACTGTTTTTT. This chain connects TRBV12-3 or TRBV12-4 to TRBJ1-4; no clear D. The CDR3 is made up of 12 amino acids. The V and J ends lost 6 bases and 5 bases respectively, with 7 bases between them.

This clonotype was observed a handful of times. This chain joins TRBV29-1 and TRBJ2-5, with 8 bases that match TRBD1. With 7 bases clipped from V and 1 base from J, the junction kept 11 bases outside the gene matches. CDR1 is SQVTM, CDR2 ANQGSEA, per germline. The CDR3 totals 15 residues. The CDR3, as DNA: TGCAGCGCCTCAACTTCGACAGGGGCCCAAGAGACCCAGTACTTC. Its translation is CSASTSTGAQETQYF.

This clonotype appeared a few times. The chain employs TRBV7-9 and TRBJ2-3; 7 bases are a match to TRBD1. The V and J ends lost 4 bases and 3 bases, in that order; junction bases with no gene match: 7. The CDR3 runs 15 residues. Germline V gene sequence: CDR1 SEHNR, CDR2 FQNEAQ (reference sequence). The CDR3 coding sequence is TGTGCCAGCAGCTCTCGACAGGGAGCAACAGATACGCAGTATTTT. Protein product: CASSSRQGATDTQYF.

The rearrangement links TRBV29-1 to TRBJ2-1; TRBD2 matches at 8 bases. The V and J ends lost 5 bases and 7 bases, in that order; junction bases with no gene match: 10. The CDR3 runs to 14 residues. Germline V gene lookup returns CDR1 SQVTM and CDR2 ANQGSEA. The CDR3 nucleotides are TGCAGCGTTTACGGACTAGCCCTCGAGAATGAGCAGTTCTTC. Encoded protein: CSVYGLALENEQFF.

V is TRBV28 and J is TRBJ1-1; D call uncertain. V shed 6 bases and J shed 4 bases, with 12 bases lying between them. The length of the CDR3 is 13 residues. CDR1 is MDHEN, CDR2 SYDVKM, per germline. DNA for the CDR3: TGTGCCAGCAGCTCAGGACTCTTCACTGAAGCTTTCTTT. Its translation is CASSSGLFTEAFF.

Only one count was recorded for this clonotype. J is TRBJ1-1 and V is TRBV20-1; D is undetermined. V lost 3 bases and J lost 1, with 21 bases in between. The CDR3 runs to 17 residues. CDR1 is DFQATT and CDR2 is SNEGSKA in the germline V gene (reference sequence). The CDR3 nucleotides are TGCAGTGCTAGCGCGCCGGGCCCCCGAAGGGAGAACACTGAAGCTTTCTTT. Protein sequence: CSASAPGPRRENTEAFF.

This clonotype was detected only a few times. The chain joins TRBV29-1 to TRBJ2-7, with D perhaps TRBD1 or TRBD2 (7 bases each). Germline CDR1 SQVTM, CDR2 ANQGSEA. This CDR3 contains 17 residues. Trimming took 8 bases from V and 3 from J, leaving 29 bases between them. The CDR3 here is CSPPTDWEGQRYYEQYF. In DNA form, the CDR3 reads TGCAGCCCACCAACTGATTGGGAGGGACAGAGATACTACGAGCAGTACTTC.

This clonotype has just a few counts. The chain employs TRBV12-3 or TRBV12-4 and TRBJ1-5, with D tentatively TRBD1 (6 bases). This CDR3 is 14 amino acids long. V was shortened by 5 bases and J by 3 bases, with 11 bases between the two germline ends. The CDR3 nucleotides read TGTGCCAGCAGTGTCAGGGGTCCCAATCAGCCCCAGCATTTT. Translating gives CASSVRGPNQPQHF.

The chain joins TRBV5-8 to TRBJ2-4; D is undetermined. V dropped 2 bases and J dropped 0 bases, with 15 bases sitting between them. CDR3 length: 17 amino acids. Looked up from germline, CDR1 is SGHTS and CDR2 is YDEGEE. The CDR3 sequence: CASSFGQPMLAKNIQYF. CDR3 sequence (DNA): TGTGCCAGCAGCTTTGGTCAGCCAATGCTAGCCAAAAACATTCAGTACTTC.

This clonotype has a handful of counts. This chain connects TRBV19 to TRBJ1-2; 7 bases align to TRBD1. There are 13 residues in the CDR3. The germline gives CDR1 LNHDA, CDR2 SQIVND (reference sequence). V shed 7 bases and J 9 bases; nucleotides not matched to a gene: 11. The chain's CDR3 is CASKPRQGRSYTF. CDR3 bases: TGTGCCAGTAAACCTCGACAGGGTCGGAGCTACACCTTC.

The V gene is TRBV14, the J gene TRBJ2-2; D possibly uses TRBD1 or TRBD2 (6 bases each). Trimming cost V 1 base and J 2 bases, with 11 bases left between them. In germline, CDR1 is SGHDN, CDR2 FVKESK. This CDR3 has 16 amino acids. The CDR3 here is CASSQVGGFNTGELFF. For the CDR3, the DNA is TGTGCCAGCAGCCAAGTCGGGGGCTTTAACACCGGGGAGCTGTTTTTT.

The V and J genes are TRBV10-3 and TRBJ2-7; a weak D match, TRBD2 (5 bases). This CDR3 is built from 13 residues. Germline lookup yields CDR1 ENHRY and CDR2 SYGVKD. The V gene lost 8 bases and the J gene lost 1 base, with 12 bases spanning the gap. The CDR3 reads CAILGSESYEQYF. The CDR3 nucleotides read TGTGCCATCTTAGGTAGCGAGTCCTACGAGCAGTACTTC.

V gene TRBV3-1 combines with J gene TRBJ2-1; D may match TRBD1 or TRBD2 (5 bases each). The V end was cut by 4 bases, the J end by 5 bases, with 9 bases between. This CDR3 has 13 residues. Germline CDR1 is LGHDT and CDR2 is YNNKEL (reference sequence). The CDR3 protein is CASSPGTHNEQFF. The CDR3 region has the DNA TGTGCCAGCAGCCCGGGGACCCACAATGAGCAGTTCTTC.